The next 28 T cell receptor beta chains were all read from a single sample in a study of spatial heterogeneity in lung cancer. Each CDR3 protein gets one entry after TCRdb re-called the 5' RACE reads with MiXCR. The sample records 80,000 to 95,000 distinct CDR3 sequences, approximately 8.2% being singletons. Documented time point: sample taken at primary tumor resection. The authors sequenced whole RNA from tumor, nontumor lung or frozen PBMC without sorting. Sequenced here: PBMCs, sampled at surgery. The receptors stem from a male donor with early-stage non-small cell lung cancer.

The CDR3, as DNA: TGTGCCAGCAGCTTTGACGGGACAGATACGCAGTATTTT. Its translation: CASSFDGTDTQYF. V is TRBV7-2 and J is TRBJ2-3, with no clear D. Trimming took 3 bases from V and 3 from J, leaving 7 bases between them. Germline V gene sequence: CDR1 SGHTA, CDR2 FQGNSA. The CDR3 consists of 13 residues.

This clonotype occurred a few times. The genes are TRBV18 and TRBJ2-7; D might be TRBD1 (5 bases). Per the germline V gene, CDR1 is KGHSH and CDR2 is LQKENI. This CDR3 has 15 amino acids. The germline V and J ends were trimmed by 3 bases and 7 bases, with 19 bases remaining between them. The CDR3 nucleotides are TGTGCCAGCTCACCCCCCCCAGGGTGGCCCGATGAGCAGTACTTC. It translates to CASSPPPGWPDEQYF.

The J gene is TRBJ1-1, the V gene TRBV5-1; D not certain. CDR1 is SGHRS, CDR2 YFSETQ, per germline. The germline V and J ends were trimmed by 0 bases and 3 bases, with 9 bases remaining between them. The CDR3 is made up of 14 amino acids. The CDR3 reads CASSLAGLHTEAFF. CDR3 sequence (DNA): TGCGCCAGCAGCTTGGCTGGGTTGCACACTGAAGCTTTCTTT.

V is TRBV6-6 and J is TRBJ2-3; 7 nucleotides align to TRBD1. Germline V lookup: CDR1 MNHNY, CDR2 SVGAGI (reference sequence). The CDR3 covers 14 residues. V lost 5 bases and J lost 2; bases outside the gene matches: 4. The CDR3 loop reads CASSEGQITDTQYF. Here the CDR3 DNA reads TGTGCCAGCAGTGAGGGACAGATCACAGATACGCAGTATTTT.

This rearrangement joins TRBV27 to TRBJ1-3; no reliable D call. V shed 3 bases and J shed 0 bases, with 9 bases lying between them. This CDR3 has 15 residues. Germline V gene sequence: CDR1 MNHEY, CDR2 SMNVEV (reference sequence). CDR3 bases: TGTGCCAGCAGTTTGGCGGGCCCCTCTGGAAACACCATATATTTT. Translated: CASSLAGPSGNTIYF.

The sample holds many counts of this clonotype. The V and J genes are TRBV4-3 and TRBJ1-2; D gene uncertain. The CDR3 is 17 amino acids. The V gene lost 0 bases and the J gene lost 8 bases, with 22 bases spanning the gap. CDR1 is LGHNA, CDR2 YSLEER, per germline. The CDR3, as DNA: TGCGCCAGCAGCCAAGATCTAATTAGGGCAGCTTATGAAGGCTACACCTTC. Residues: CASSQDLIRAAYEGYTF.

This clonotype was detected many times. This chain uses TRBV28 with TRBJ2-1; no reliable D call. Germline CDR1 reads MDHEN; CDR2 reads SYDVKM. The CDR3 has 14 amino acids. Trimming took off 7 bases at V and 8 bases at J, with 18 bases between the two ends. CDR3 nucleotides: TGTGCCAGCACCCCCTCTTCGAGGTGGTATGAGCAGTTCTTC. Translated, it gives CASTPSSRWYEQFF.

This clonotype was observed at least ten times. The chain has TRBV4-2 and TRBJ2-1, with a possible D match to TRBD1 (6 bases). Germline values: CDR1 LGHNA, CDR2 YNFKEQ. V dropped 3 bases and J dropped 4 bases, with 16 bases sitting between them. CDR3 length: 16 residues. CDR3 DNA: TGTGCCAGCAGCCAGACAGGAGTAGCGTTTTACAATGAGCAGTTCTTC. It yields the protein CASSQTGVAFYNEQFF.

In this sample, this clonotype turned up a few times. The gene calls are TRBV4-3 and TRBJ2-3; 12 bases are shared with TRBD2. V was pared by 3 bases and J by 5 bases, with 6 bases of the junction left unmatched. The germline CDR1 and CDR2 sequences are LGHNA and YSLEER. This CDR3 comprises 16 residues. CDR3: CASSQASGGGRDTQYF. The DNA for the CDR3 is TGCGCCAGCAGCCAGGCTAGCGGGGGGGGTCGAGATACGCAGTATTTT.

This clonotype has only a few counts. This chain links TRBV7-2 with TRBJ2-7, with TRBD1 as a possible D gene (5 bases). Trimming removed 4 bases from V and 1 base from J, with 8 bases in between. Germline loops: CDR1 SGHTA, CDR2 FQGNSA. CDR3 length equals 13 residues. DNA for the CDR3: TGTGCCAGCAGCTACGGACATTCCTACGAGCAGTACTTC. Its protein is CASSYGHSYEQYF.

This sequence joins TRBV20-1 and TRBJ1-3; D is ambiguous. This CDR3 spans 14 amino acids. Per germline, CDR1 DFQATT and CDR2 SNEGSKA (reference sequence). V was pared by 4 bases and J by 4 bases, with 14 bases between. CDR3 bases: TGCAGTGCTACAGGCGGCGGGCAAGGAAACACCATATATTTT. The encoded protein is CSATGGGQGNTIYF.

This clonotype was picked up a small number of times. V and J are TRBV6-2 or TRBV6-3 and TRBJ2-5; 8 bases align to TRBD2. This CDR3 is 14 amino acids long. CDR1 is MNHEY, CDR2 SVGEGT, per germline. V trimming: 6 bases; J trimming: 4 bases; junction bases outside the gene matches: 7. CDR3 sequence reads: CASRAAGGRETQYF. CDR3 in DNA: TGTGCCAGCAGGGCCGCGGGGGGAAGAGAGACCCAGTACTTC.

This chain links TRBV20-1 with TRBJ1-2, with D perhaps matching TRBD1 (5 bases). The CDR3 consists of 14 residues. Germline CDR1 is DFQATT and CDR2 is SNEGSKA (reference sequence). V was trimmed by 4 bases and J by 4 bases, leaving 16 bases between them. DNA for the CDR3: TGCAGTGCTACGACTCGGCGGGGCGTCTATGGCTACACCTTC. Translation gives CSATTRRGVYGYTF.

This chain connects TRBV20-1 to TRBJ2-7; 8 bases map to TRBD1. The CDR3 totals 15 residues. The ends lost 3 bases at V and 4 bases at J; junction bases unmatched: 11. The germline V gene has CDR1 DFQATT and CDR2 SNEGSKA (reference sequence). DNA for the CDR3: TGCAGTGCTAGGCGATCAGGGGGCGCAGGATACGAGCAGTACTTC. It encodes CSARRSGGAGYEQYF.

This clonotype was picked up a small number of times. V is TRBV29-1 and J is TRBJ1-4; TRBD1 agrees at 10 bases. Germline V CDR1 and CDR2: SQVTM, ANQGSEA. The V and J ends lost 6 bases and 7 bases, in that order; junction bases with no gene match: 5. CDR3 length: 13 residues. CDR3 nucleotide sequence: TGCAGCGTGGAGACAGGGGGCAGTGAAAAACTGTTTTTT. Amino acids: CSVETGGSEKLFF.

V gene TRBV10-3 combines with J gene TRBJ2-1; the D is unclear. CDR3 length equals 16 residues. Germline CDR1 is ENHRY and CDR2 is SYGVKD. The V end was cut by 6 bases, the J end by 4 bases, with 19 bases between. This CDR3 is CAIRDVQAASYNEQFF. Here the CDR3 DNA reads TGTGCCATCAGAGACGTCCAGGCAGCCTCTTACAATGAGCAGTTCTTC.

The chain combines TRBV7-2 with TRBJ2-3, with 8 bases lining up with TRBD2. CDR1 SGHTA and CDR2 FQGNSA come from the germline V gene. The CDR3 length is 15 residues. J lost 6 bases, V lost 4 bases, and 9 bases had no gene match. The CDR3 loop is CASSSGGALSDTQYF. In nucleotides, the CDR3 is TGTGCCAGCAGCTCCGGGGGGGCTTTGTCGGATACGCAGTATTTT.

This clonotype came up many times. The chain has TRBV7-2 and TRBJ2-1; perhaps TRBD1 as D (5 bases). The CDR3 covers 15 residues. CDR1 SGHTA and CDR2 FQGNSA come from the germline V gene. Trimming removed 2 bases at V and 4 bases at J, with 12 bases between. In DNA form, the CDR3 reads TGTGCCAGCAGCTTAAGGGGTGCCACGTACAATGAGCAGTTCTTC. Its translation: CASSLRGATYNEQFF.

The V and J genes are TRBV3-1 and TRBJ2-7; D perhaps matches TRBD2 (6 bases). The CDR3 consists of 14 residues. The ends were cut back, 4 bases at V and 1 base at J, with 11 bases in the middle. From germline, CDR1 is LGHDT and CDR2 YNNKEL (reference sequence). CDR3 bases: TGTGCCAGCAGCCCGTCGGCGGGATCCTACGAGCAGTACTTC. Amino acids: CASSPSAGSYEQYF.

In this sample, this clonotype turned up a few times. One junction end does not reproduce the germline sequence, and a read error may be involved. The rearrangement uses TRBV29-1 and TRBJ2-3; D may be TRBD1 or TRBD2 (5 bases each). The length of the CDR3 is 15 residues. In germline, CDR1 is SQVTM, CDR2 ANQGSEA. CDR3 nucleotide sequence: TGCAGCGTTGGTATACGACCAGGGACCACAGATCCGCAGTATTTT. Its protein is CSVGIRPGTTDPQYF.

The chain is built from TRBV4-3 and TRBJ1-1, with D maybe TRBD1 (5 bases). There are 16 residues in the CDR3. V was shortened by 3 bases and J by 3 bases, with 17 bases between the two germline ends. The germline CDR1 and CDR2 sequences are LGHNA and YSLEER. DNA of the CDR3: TGCGCCAGCAGCCAGGGGCCCCGAGCCAGATACACTGAAGCTTTCTTT. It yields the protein CASSQGPRARYTEAFF.

In DNA, the CDR3 is TGTGCCAGCAGTGTGGGTCGTTCCAACTATGGCTACACCTTC. This encodes CASSVGRSNYGYTF. The chain carries TRBV2 and TRBJ1-2; D not resolved. V was trimmed by 4 bases and J by 2 bases, leaving 11 bases between them. CDR1 and CDR2 from the germline V gene are SNHLY and FYNNEI. The length of the CDR3 is 14 residues.

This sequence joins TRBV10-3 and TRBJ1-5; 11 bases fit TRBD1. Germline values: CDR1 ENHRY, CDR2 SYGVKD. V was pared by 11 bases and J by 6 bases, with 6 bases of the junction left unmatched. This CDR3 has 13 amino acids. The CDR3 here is CASGGTGGQPQHF. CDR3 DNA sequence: TGTGCCTCCGGAGGGACAGGGGGTCAGCCCCAGCATTTT.

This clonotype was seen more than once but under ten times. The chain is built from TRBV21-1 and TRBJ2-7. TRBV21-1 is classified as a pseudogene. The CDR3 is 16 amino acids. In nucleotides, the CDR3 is TGTGCCAGCAGCAAAATGGGCATAACCCTCTCCTACGAGCAGTACTTC. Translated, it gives CASSKMGITLSYEQYF.

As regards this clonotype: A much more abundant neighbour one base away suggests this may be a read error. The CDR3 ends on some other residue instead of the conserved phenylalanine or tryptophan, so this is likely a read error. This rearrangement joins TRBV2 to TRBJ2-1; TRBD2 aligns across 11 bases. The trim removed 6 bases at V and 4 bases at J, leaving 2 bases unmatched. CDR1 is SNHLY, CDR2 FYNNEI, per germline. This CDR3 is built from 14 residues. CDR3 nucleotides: TGTGCCAGCAGACTAGCGGGGGAGTACAATGAGCAGTTCCTC. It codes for CASRLAGEYNEQFL.

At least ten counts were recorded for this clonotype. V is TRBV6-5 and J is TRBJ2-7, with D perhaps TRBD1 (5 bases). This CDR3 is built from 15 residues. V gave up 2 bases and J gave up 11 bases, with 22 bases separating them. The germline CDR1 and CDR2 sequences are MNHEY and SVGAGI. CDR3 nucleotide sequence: TGTGCCAGCAGTTACCTTCAGGGTAAGATTTACAAGGAGTACTTC. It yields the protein CASSYLQGKIYKEYF.

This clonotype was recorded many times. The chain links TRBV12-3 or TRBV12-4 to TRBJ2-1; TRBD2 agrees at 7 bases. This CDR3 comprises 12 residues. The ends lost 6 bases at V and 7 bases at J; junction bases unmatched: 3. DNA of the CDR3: TGTGCCAGCAGCTGGGGGGGAAATGAGCAGTTCTTC. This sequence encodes CASSWGGNEQFF.

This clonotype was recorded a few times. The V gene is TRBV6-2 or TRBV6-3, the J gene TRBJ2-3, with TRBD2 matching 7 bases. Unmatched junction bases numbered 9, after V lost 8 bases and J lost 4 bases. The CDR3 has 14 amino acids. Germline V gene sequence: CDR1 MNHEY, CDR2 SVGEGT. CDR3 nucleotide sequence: TGTGCCAGCGGCGCGGGGGTCCCTCCAGATACGCAGTATTTT. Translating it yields CASGAGVPPDTQYF.